This T cell receptor beta chain was found in a study of shared clonotypes between healthy human individuals. The V and J ends lost 2 bases and 3 bases, in that order; junction bases with no gene match: 8. The germline V gene has CDR1 MNHEY and CDR2 SMNVEV (reference sequence). This CDR3 is 16 amino acids long. Naive CD8 cells lacked CD45RO and underwent positive selection for CCR7, leaving out terminally differentiated effector memory CD45RA+ cells. With regard to this clone: The same CDR3 can be traced to other DNA sequences in this sample.

The assay was immunoSEQ multiplex PCR, and TCRdb's table has in-frame clones only and misses some. The sample lists some 2 million clones, less than 95% occurring once. V usage is TRBV27 and J usage is TRBJ2-7; 9 bases map to TRBD1. Sequencing was done on a sample of naive CD8+ T cells sorted from blood. This receptor was identified in a man aged 18 to 35 in good health. The CDR3 here is CASSLTIGDRVYEQYF. The CDR3 region has the DNA TGTGCCAGCAGTTTAACTATTGGGGACAGGGTCTACGAGCAGTACTTC.